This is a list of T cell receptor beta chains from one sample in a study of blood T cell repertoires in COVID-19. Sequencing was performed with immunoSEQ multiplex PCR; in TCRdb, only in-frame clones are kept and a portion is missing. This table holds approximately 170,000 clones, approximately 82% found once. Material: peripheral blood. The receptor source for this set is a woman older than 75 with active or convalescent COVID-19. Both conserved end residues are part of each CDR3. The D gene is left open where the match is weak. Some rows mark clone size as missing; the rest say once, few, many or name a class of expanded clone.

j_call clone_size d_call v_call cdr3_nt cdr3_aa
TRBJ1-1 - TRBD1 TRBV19 TGTGCCAGTAGTACTGGACAGGGTAGAAGGCACACTGAAGCTTTCTTT CASSTGQGRRHTEAFF
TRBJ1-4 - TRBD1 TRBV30 TGTGCCTGGAGCCTCGACAGGGGAATTAATGAAAAACTGTTTTTT CAWSLDRGINEKLFF
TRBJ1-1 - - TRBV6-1 TGTGCCAGCAGTGAGGTTATGGGCCGGGCTTTCTTT CASSEVMGRAFF
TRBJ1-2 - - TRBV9 TGTGCCAGCAGCGTAGGAGCCGAACCTCGCTATGGCTACACCTTC CASSVGAEPRYGYTF
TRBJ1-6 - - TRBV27 TGTGCCAGCAGTTTCGGCAGGGGAGAATCACCCCTCCACTTT CASSFGRGESPLHF
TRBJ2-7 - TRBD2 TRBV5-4 TGTGCCAGCAGCTTGGGGACTAGCGGCCCCTACGAGCAGTACTTC CASSLGTSGPYEQYF
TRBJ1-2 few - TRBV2 TGTGCCAGCAGTCGATCGGACAGATCCTTAGGCTACACCTTC CASSRSDRSLGYTF
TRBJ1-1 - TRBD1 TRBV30 TGTGCCTGGAGCCGTTACGGACAGGGGGCGAGTACTGAAGCTTTCTTT CAWSRYGQGASTEAFF
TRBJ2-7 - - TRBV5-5 TGTGCCAGCAGCTTTAACCCGGGATACAACTACGAGCAGTACTTC CASSFNPGYNYEQYF
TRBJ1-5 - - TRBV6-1 TGTGCCAGCAGTGAAGTGGGCACCTATAGCAATCAGCCCCAGCATTTT CASSEVGTYSNQPQHF
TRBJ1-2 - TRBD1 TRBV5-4 TGTGCCAGCAGCTTGGTGGGAGAGGGGGCAGGCTACACCTTC CASSLVGEGAGYTF
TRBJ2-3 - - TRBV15 TGTGCCACCAGCAGAGAAAGAAGCGCCACGCAGTATTTT CATSRERSATQYF
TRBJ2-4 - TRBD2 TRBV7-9 TGTGCCAGCAGCTTCGGGACTAGCGGGAGTGGGGACATTCAGTACTTC CASSFGTSGSGDIQYF
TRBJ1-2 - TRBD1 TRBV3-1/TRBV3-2 TGTGCCAGCAGCGCCGGGACAGGGGGTTGGGGCTACACCTTC CASSAGTGGWGYTF